The 21 T cell receptor beta chains below all came from one sample that was sequenced in a study of control samples from healthy donors and cancer patients. Data came from immunoSEQ multiplex PCR; TCRdb stores just in-frame clones and leaves some out. The profile shows some 110,000 clones, about 93% of them singletons. The sequenced sample was blood. The receptor set was obtained from a man aged 30 to 45 in good health.

The chain employs TRBV2 and TRBJ2-3, with no clear D. V was shortened by 5 bases and J by 1 base, with 10 bases between the two germline ends. The germline V gene has CDR1 SNHLY and CDR2 FYNNEI. CDR3 length equals 14 residues. The CDR3, as DNA: TGTGCCAGCAGTCGGATAGGAGGCACAGATACGCAGTATTTT. Translated: CASSRIGGTDTQYF.

This chain uses TRBV5-5 with TRBJ2-7, with 9 bases matching TRBD1. Trimming removed 3 bases from V and 2 bases from J; junction bases left unmatched: 6. The length of the CDR3 is 15 residues. Germline values: CDR1 SGHKS, CDR2 YYEKEE (reference sequence). The CDR3 DNA reads TGTGCCAGCAGCTCTACAGGGGGCCCAACCTACGAGCAGTACGTC. Amino acid sequence: CASSSTGGPTYEQYV.

This clone was observed once. The J gene is TRBJ1-1, the V gene TRBV7-9; 7 bases are a match to TRBD1. The CDR3 consists of 13 residues. J gave up 0 bases and V 5 bases, and 0 bases lay outside the gene matches. The V gene's germline CDR1 is SEHNR and CDR2 FQNEAQ (reference sequence). CDR3 sequence reads: CASSTGVNTEAFF. CDR3 sequence (DNA): TGTGCCAGCAGCACAGGGGTGAACACTGAAGCTTTCTTT.

This clone turned up a few times. The rearrangement links TRBV27 to TRBJ2-7; a weak D match, TRBD2 (6 bases). Looked up from germline, CDR1 is MNHEY and CDR2 is SMNVEV (reference sequence). V lost 4 bases and J lost 2, with 15 bases in between. This CDR3 has 15 amino acids. The CDR3 spells CASSSRGRGPYEQYF. The CDR3 DNA sequence: TGTGCCAGCAGTTCCCGCGGGCGGGGCCCCTACGAGCAGTACTTC.

The genes are TRBV5-1 and TRBJ2-4; TRBD1 aligns across 7 bases. The CDR3 sequence is 14 residues long. The germline gives CDR1 SGHRS, CDR2 YFSETQ. After removal of 4 bases from V and 6 bases from J, the junction contained 7 bases not matched to a gene. Here the CDR3 DNA reads TGCGCCAGCAGCCTCCCCGGGACAGCAAACATTCAGTACTTC. The encoded protein is CASSLPGTANIQYF.

This rearrangement joins TRBV5-4 to TRBJ1-1, with 11 bases fitting TRBD1. The CDR3 covers 12 residues. The germline gives CDR1 SGHNT, CDR2 YYREEE (reference sequence). Germline trimming cut 4 bases from V and 8 bases from J; bases unmatched to any gene: 1. CDR3 sequence reads: CASSRDRGEAFF. CDR3 sequence (DNA): TGTGCCAGCAGCCGGGACAGGGGGGAAGCTTTCTTT.

This clone was recorded once. V usage is TRBV5-1 and J usage is TRBJ2-5; D is ambiguous. CDR1 and CDR2 (germline): SGHRS, YFSETQ. Trimming took 7 bases from V and 1 from J, leaving 14 bases between them. There are 14 residues in the CDR3. CDR3 sequence (DNA): TGCGCCAGCCGCTCAGAGGCTTTCCAAGAGACCCAGTACTTC. This codes for CASRSEAFQETQYF. The full variable domain, its missing parts supplied by reference TRBV5-1 and TRBJ2-5, is KAGVTQTPRYLIKTRGQQVTLSCSPISGHRSVSWYQQTPGQGLQFLFEYFSETQRNKGNFPGRFSGRQFSNSRSEMNVSTLELGDSALYLCASRSEAFQETQYFGPGTRLLVL.

This clone was counted only a few times. The chain employs TRBV10-1 and TRBJ1-2; 9 nucleotides match TRBD1. CDR1 and CDR2 (germline): WNHNN, SYGVQD (reference sequence). The CDR3 sequence is 14 residues long. The J segment lost 4 bases and the V segment lost 8 bases, leaving 8 bases of the junction unmatched. CDR3 residues: CASGTGGGSYGYTF. CDR3 nucleotide sequence: TGCGCCAGCGGAACAGGGGGCGGGAGCTATGGCTACACCTTC.

The V gene is TRBV5-4, the J gene TRBJ2-1; D is unresolved. The V gene lost 0 bases and the J gene lost 1 base, with 8 bases spanning the gap. This CDR3 is built from 15 residues. The germline V gene has CDR1 SGHNT and CDR2 YYREEE (reference sequence). CDR3 nucleotides: TGTGCCAGCAGCTTGGATTACGGATCCTACAATGAGCAGTTCTTC. Amino acids: CASSLDYGSYNEQFF.

This chain links TRBV7-5 with TRBJ2-2; the listed D gene, TRBD2, was not tested against the DNA. TRBV7-5 is a known pseudogene. The CDR3 length is 19 residues. The CDR3 loop reads CARSSHITSGFTNTGELFF. The CDR3 region has the DNA TGTGCCAGAAGCTCTCATATTACTAGCGGATTCACGAACACCGGGGAGCTGTTTTTT.

This sequence joins TRBV18 and TRBJ2-3; D ambiguous. V was pared by 8 bases and J by 2 bases, with 14 bases between. This CDR3 has 14 amino acids. The germline CDR1 and CDR2 sequences are KGHSH and LQKENI. The DNA of the CDR3 is TGTGCCAGCCGTGAGATTGGGGACACAGATACGCAGTATTTT. As protein: CASREIGDTDTQYF.

The J gene is TRBJ2-3, the V gene TRBV19; 8 nucleotides agree with TRBD1. The CDR3 loop spans 15 amino acids. CDR1 LNHDA and CDR2 SQIVND come from the germline V gene (reference sequence). The V and J ends lost 7 bases and 2 bases, in that order; junction bases with no gene match: 8. In DNA form, the CDR3 reads TGTGCCAGTACCCTAGGGGACAGGTCCACAGATACGCAGTATTTT. Protein: CASTLGDRSTDTQYF.

This chain links TRBV2 with TRBJ2-1; possibly TRBD1 for D (7 bases). The CDR3 contains 16 residues. With 6 bases removed from V and 3 bases from J, the gap between germline ends came to 18 bases. Germline loops: CDR1 SNHLY, CDR2 FYNNEI. CDR3 DNA sequence: TGTGCCAGCAGAGACGGAGGGGGACAGAGCTACAATGAGCAGTTCTTC. It codes for CASRDGGGQSYNEQFF. The full variable domain, completed using reference TRBV2 and TRBJ2-1, is EPEVTQTPSHQVTQMGQEVILRCVPISNHLYFYWYRQILGQKVEFLVSFYNNEISEKSEIFDDQFSVERPDGSNFTLKIRSTKLEDSAMYFCASRDGGGQSYNEQFFGPGTRLTVL.

The chain recombines TRBV12-5 with TRBJ2-2; weak D call: TRBD2 (6 bases). Looked up from germline, CDR1 is LGHNT and CDR2 is FRNRAP. Trimming took 0 bases from V and 0 from J, leaving 11 bases between them. The CDR3 is 17 amino acids. The CDR3 region is CASGLVQLAANTGELFF. DNA for the CDR3: TGTGCTAGTGGTTTGGTACAATTAGCGGCGAACACCGGGGAGCTGTTTTTT.

V usage is TRBV15 and J usage is TRBJ2-3; maybe TRBD1 (5 bases). Germline V gives CDR1 LNHNV, CDR2 YYDKDF (reference sequence). The CDR3 totals 14 residues. V dropped 3 bases and J dropped 9 bases, with 16 bases sitting between them. CDR3 DNA: TGTGCCACCAGCAGTACCCAGGGCCTGAGGACGCAGTATTTT. It specifies CATSSTQGLRTQYF.

The V gene is TRBV19, the J gene TRBJ1-2; D gene unclear. CDR3 size: 12 residues. V was trimmed by 9 bases and J by 8 bases, leaving 16 bases between them. From germline, CDR1 is LNHDA and CDR2 SQIVND (reference sequence). The CDR3 loop reads CASLEGAGGYTF. Here the CDR3 DNA reads TGTGCCAGCCTGGAAGGTGCCGGGGGCTACACCTTC.

The chain recombines TRBV7-9 with TRBJ1-2; 8 nucleotides line up with TRBD1. This CDR3 comprises 15 residues. After removal of 7 bases from V and 3 bases from J, the junction contained 10 bases not matched to a gene. Germline V gives CDR1 SEHNR, CDR2 FQNEAQ (reference sequence). The CDR3 is CASTLTGEVDYGYTF. The CDR3, as DNA: TGTGCCAGCACCTTGACAGGGGAGGTTGACTATGGCTACACCTTC.

The rearrangement links TRBV2 to TRBJ1-6, with TRBD1 matching over 7 bases. J lost 9 bases, V lost 8 bases, and 4 bases had no gene match. This CDR3 has 12 residues. Germline loops: CDR1 SNHLY, CDR2 FYNNEI. DNA for the CDR3: TGTGCCAGCCTCTACAGGGGTTCACCCCTCCACTTT. This sequence encodes CASLYRGSPLHF.

This clone was detected only a few times. The chain links TRBV7-9 to TRBJ1-2, with D perhaps matching TRBD1 (5 bases). Germline CDR1 SEHNR, CDR2 FQNEAQ (reference sequence). The CDR3 contains 15 residues. Trimming took off 0 bases at V and 4 bases at J, with 12 bases between the two ends. The DNA of the CDR3 is TGTGCCAGCAGCTTAGCGGGAGGCGGGACCTATGGCTACACCTTC. It is translated as CASSLAGGGTYGYTF.

This clone has only one observation. The chain carries TRBV5-1 and TRBJ2-5; 11 bases map to TRBD2. Germline-derived CDR1 and CDR2 are SGHRS and YFSETQ. V trimming: 0 bases; J trimming: 4 bases; junction bases outside the gene matches: 5. The CDR3 consists of 16 residues. The CDR3 protein is CASSLVISGGAETQYF. In DNA, the CDR3 is TGCGCCAGCAGCTTGGTGATTAGCGGGGGGGCAGAGACCCAGTACTTC.

This chain joins TRBV2 and TRBJ1-5; D gene unclear. This CDR3 has 15 amino acids. Trimming took 5 bases from V and 4 from J, leaving 15 bases between them. Germline-derived CDR1 and CDR2 are SNHLY and FYNNEI. The CDR3 sequence is CASSKIQSVNQPQHF. CDR3 coding DNA: TGTGCCAGCAGTAAGATACAATCGGTTAATCAGCCCCAGCATTTT.